This T cell receptor (beta chain) was documented in a study of shared clonotypes between healthy human individuals. At the level of the study: Plates per donor: three CD4 naive, three CD4 memory, two CD8 naive, one CD8 memory. Regarding the study as a whole: Naive subsets usually exceeded memory subsets in estimated richness.

Losses at the gene ends were 4 bases for V and 2 bases for J; bases not matched to a gene: 8. This CDR3 spans 16 amino acids. From germline, CDR1 is SGHRS and CDR2 YFSETQ. With regard to this clone: What it recognizes is unknown.

The deep-level immunoSEQ assay was used. Clones were read by immunoSEQ multiplex PCR, and TCRdb kept only the in-frame ones, dropping some. The sample gives more than 2,000,000 clones, more than 80% of which show up once; 0.3% to 0.4% is in the top ten. The sample consisted of naive CD4+ T cells from PBMCs. Subset here: CD45RA+ positively selected. This sequence was found in a man aged 18 to 30 in good health. Some clones in this sample may be carry-over from other donors' samples. The chain carries TRBV5-1 and TRBJ2-7, with 11 bases lining up with TRBD1. The CDR3: CASSKIGQGAPYEQYF. CDR3 nucleotides: TGCGCCAGCAGCAAAATAGGACAGGGGGCTCCCTACGAGCAGTACTTC.